The present T cell receptor beta chain was sequenced within a study of regulatory T cells in long-lasting Graves disease. Study-wide results and limits: Patients with persistent disease showed a bias toward TRBV28, TRBJ1-2 and TRBJ2-5.

Germline CDR1 and CDR2: ENHRY and SYGVKD. CDR3 length: 18 residues. To make TCR beta libraries, researchers used iRepertoire HTBI primers and Arm-PCR of CDR3 regions. TCRdb reanalysed the multiplex PCR reads using MiXCR and keeps one entry per CDR3 protein. The profile shows about 470,000 distinct CDR3 sequences, under 15% of them singletons. Time point described: newly diagnosed GD, antithyroid drugs for less than 3 months. The authors made the TCR library using RNA they extracted from PBMCs. This clonotype was counted many times. What it recognizes is unknown. A junction end diverges from the germline sequence, so it may reflect a read error. This same sample was also taken into another study, of T cells in Graves' hyperthyroidism and ophthalmopathy.

Sample: peripheral blood mononuclear cells (PBMCs), taken at new diagnosis, from a patient treated with antithyroid drugs. The TCR sequence derives from a woman aged 25 to 39 with Graves disease. This chain connects TRBV10-3 to TRBJ1-1, with D unclear. The DNA of the CDR3 is TGTGCCATCAGTGAGTCACTGGGTGGTTTGGGAGAGAGCACTAAAGCTTTCTTT. This gives the protein CAISESLGGLGESTKAFF.